Listed here are 21 T cell receptor beta chains from one sample, sequenced in a study of cytomegalovirus exposure and HLA in healthy donors. The study ran its PCR with 60 Vbeta and 13 Jbeta primers. Clones were sequenced by immunoSEQ multiplex PCR, and TCRdb holds only the in-frame ones, with some missing. The data hold about 100,000 clones, with around 72% observed a single time. Sequencing used PBMCs. The receptors come from a male donor in good health and CMV-seropositive.

The sample holds one count of this clone. The gene calls are TRBV7-5 and TRBJ1-5. TRBV7-5 is a known pseudogene. This CDR3 contains 13 residues. CDR3 in DNA: TGTGCCAGGACGTGGTCGAGGGATCAGCCCCAGCATTTT. Encoded protein: CARTWSRDQPQHF.

This chain joins TRBV19 and TRBJ1-5; D call uncertain. The CDR3 sequence is 13 residues long. The V gene lost 1 base and the J gene lost 9 bases, with 10 bases spanning the gap. Looked up from germline, CDR1 is LNHDA and CDR2 is SQIVND (reference sequence). Here the CDR3 reads CASSIVGQSPQHF. The DNA for the CDR3 is TGTGCCAGTAGTATAGTGGGCCAGTCGCCCCAGCATTTT.

The chain joins TRBV4-1 to TRBJ2-7; TRBD2 matches at 7 bases. Looked up from germline, CDR1 is MGHRA and CDR2 is YSYEKL. The CDR3 loop spans 15 amino acids. The V segment lost 4 bases and the J segment 9 bases; nucleotides outside the gene matches: 15. The CDR3 here is CASSPGPAGTWGQYF. The CDR3 DNA reads TGCGCCAGCAGCCCGGGTCCAGCGGGGACCTGGGGGCAGTACTTC.

This clone appeared a few times. CDR3: CASRDWGESTDTQYF. Written as DNA, the CDR3 is TGTGCCAGCAGGGACTGGGGGGAAAGCACAGATACGCAGTATTTT. The chain combines TRBV2 with TRBJ2-3; a weak D match, TRBD2 (6 bases). Germline V gene data show CDR1 as SNHLY and CDR2 as FYNNEI. With 6 bases removed from V and 0 bases from J, the gap between germline ends came to 13 bases. The CDR3 has 15 amino acids.

This chain connects TRBV4-2 to TRBJ1-2; 7 bases map to TRBD1. V lost 1 base and J lost 8; bases outside the gene matches: 10. This CDR3 is built from 15 residues. The V gene's germline CDR1 is LGHNA and CDR2 YNFKEQ. The CDR3 loop reads CASSQAQTGSGGYTF. CDR3 nucleotide sequence: TGTGCCAGCAGCCAAGCCCAGACAGGGTCAGGAGGCTACACCTTC.

The DNA for the CDR3 is TGTGCCAGCAGTTCCCCCAGCTATGGCTACACCTTC. This sequence encodes CASSSPSYGYTF. This chain joins TRBV6-5 and TRBJ1-2; D remains ambiguous. V was pared by 4 bases and J by 4 bases, with 7 bases between. The CDR3 is 12 amino acids. Germline CDR1 and CDR2: MNHEY and SVGAGI.

This chain connects TRBV18 to TRBJ2-7; possible D gene TRBD1, 5 bases. V was clipped by 0 bases and J by 5 bases, with 14 bases between them. Germline V gives CDR1 KGHSH, CDR2 LQKENI. The CDR3 is 15 amino acids. The CDR3 DNA is TGTGCCAGCTCACCACCGTGGACAAGGGTGAACGAGCAGTACTTC. This gives the protein CASSPPWTRVNEQYF.

This clone came up once. This chain joins TRBV4-1 and TRBJ2-5; D gene uncertain. The V and J ends lost 2 bases and 1 base respectively, with 20 bases between them. The CDR3 covers 18 residues. Germline lookup yields CDR1 MGHRA and CDR2 YSYEKL. CDR3 nucleotides: TGCGCCAGCAGCCAATACTCCTTACGGGTAATTCCCCAAGAGACCCAGTACTTC. Translated, it gives CASSQYSLRVIPQETQYF.

The rearrangement links TRBV5-4 to TRBJ2-5; no clear D gene. Per germline, CDR1 SGHNT and CDR2 YYREEE (reference sequence). With 2 bases removed from V and 3 bases from J, the gap between germline ends came to 8 bases. The CDR3 is made up of 13 amino acids. The CDR3 spells CASSFEREETQYF. The CDR3 region has the DNA TGTGCCAGCAGCTTTGAACGGGAAGAGACCCAGTACTTC.

The chain carries TRBV11-3 and TRBJ1-1; perhaps TRBD1 as D (5 bases). Germline values: CDR1 SGHNT, CDR2 YENEEA. The V end was cut by 1 base, the J end by 4 bases, with 7 bases between. The CDR3 covers 13 residues. The CDR3 DNA is TGTGCCAGCAGCTTAGTGGGGGGCACTGAAGCTTTCTTT. Amino acid sequence: CASSLVGGTEAFF.

The chain joins TRBV7-2 to TRBJ2-1, with 8 bases lining up with TRBD2. Looked up from germline, CDR1 is SGHTA and CDR2 is FQGNSA. V was clipped by 4 bases and J by 5 bases; unmatched bases: 7. CDR3 size: 15 residues. The CDR3 nucleotides read TGTGCCAGCAGCTACGTACCGGGGGGGGACAATGAGCAGTTCTTC. Its translation is CASSYVPGGDNEQFF.

The chain recombines TRBV11-2 with TRBJ2-5; 7 nucleotides align to TRBD1. Germline loops: CDR1 SGHAT, CDR2 FQNNGV. With V trimmed by 3 bases and J by 2 bases, 6 bases remained unmatched. The CDR3 is 15 amino acids. CDR3 DNA: TGTGCCAGCAGCTTTAGCCCGGGACAGCAAGAGACCCAGTACTTC. Translated: CASSFSPGQQETQYF.

V and J are TRBV28 and TRBJ1-1; the D is unclear. Germline V gene lookup returns CDR1 MDHEN and CDR2 SYDVKM. This CDR3 comprises 13 residues. Trimming took 5 bases from V and 0 from J, leaving 7 bases between them. CDR3 region: CASSILLNTEAFF. CDR3 DNA sequence: TGTGCCAGCAGTATCCTTTTGAACACTGAAGCTTTCTTT.

In nucleotides, the CDR3 is TGTGCCAGCACCAAAACTCGGGGTAACCTCAATCAGCCCCAGCATTTT. Protein sequence: CASTKTRGNLNQPQHF. This sequence joins TRBV28 and TRBJ1-5; D is unresolved. Germline CDR1 reads MDHEN; CDR2 reads SYDVKM. The CDR3 length is 16 residues. V was clipped by 7 bases and J by 3 bases, with 19 bases between them.

This chain uses TRBV29-1 with TRBJ2-2, with TRBD1 matching over 9 bases. Germline lookup yields CDR1 SQVTM and CDR2 ANQGSEA. V lost 0 bases, J lost 5 bases, and 7 bases stayed unmatched. This CDR3 comprises 16 residues. The CDR3 DNA follows: TGCAGCGTTGAAGATCGGTGGACAGGGGAAACCGGGGAGCTGTTTTTT. Encoded protein: CSVEDRWTGETGELFF.

This chain joins TRBV27 and TRBJ2-7; 8 bases line up with TRBD1. Germline assignment: CDR1 MNHEY and CDR2 SMNVEV (reference sequence). V shed 7 bases and J 2 bases; nucleotides not matched to a gene: 7. The CDR3 consists of 14 residues. The CDR3 DNA follows: TGTGCCAGCAAATTGACAGGGGCCCCCTACGAGCAGTACTTC. Amino acids: CASKLTGAPYEQYF.

A single count supports this clone. The chain carries TRBV6-1 and TRBJ1-4; D might be TRBD1 (6 bases). CDR3 length equals 13 residues. Germline V gives CDR1 MNHNS, CDR2 SASEGT. The V end was cut by 6 bases, the J end by 8 bases, with 13 bases between. This chain's CDR3 is CASRWAGEEKLFF. The CDR3 region has the DNA TGTGCCAGCAGATGGGCAGGGGAAGAAAAACTGTTTTTT.

V gene TRBV19 combines with J gene TRBJ1-1; 7 nucleotides line up with TRBD1. Trimming at V came to 5 bases and at J to 2 bases, leaving 11 bases not matched to a gene. The CDR3 runs to 16 residues. Per the germline V gene, CDR1 is LNHDA and CDR2 is SQIVND (reference sequence). The CDR3 DNA is TGTGCCAGTAGTCCTAACCAGGGGGACAGTAACACTGAAGCTTTCTTT. Translation: CASSPNQGDSNTEAFF.

This clone was seen only a few times. The chain links TRBV4-3 to TRBJ1-5; 9 bases are shared with TRBD1. Germline loops: CDR1 LGHNA, CDR2 YSLEER. The CDR3 runs 18 residues. V lost 1 base to trimming and J lost 0 bases; unmatched junction nucleotides: 7. The CDR3 loop is CASSQVYRGPNSNQPQHF. CDR3 DNA sequence: TGCGCCAGCAGCCAAGTTTACAGGGGGCCAAATAGCAATCAGCCCCAGCATTTT.

The chain combines TRBV4-3 with TRBJ2-1, with 12 bases lining up with TRBD2. Germline trimming cut 2 bases from V and 0 bases from J; bases unmatched to any gene: 8. The germline V gene encodes CDR1 LGHNA and CDR2 YSLEER. There are 19 residues in the CDR3. CDR3: CASSQTTASGGGSYNEQFF. Written as DNA, the CDR3 is TGCGCCAGCAGCCAAACCACAGCTAGCGGGGGGGGCTCCTACAATGAGCAGTTCTTC.

This clone has more than one count but fewer than ten. V and J are TRBV7-2 and TRBJ1-6, with 9 bases lining up with TRBD1. The V and J ends lost 5 bases and 8 bases, in that order; junction bases with no gene match: 7. Germline V gene sequence: CDR1 SGHTA, CDR2 FQGNSA. The CDR3 is 15 residues long. For the CDR3, the DNA is TGTGCCAGCAGCGGACACAGGGGGCTGGATTCACCCCTCCACTTT. It yields the protein CASSGHRGLDSPLHF.